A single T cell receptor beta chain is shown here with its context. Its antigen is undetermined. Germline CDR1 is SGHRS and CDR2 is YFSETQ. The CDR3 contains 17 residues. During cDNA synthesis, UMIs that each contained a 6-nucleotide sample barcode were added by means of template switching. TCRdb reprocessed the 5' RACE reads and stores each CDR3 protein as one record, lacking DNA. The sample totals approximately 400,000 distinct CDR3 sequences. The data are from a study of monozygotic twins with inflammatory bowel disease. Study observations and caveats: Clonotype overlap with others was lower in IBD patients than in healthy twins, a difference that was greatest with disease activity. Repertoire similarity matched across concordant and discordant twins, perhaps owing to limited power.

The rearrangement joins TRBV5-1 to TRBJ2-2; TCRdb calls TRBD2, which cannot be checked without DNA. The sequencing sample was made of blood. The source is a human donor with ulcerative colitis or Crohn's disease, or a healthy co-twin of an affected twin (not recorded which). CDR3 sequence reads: CASSDDRLAGDTGELFF.